This note documents a single TCR beta chain sequence. Its matching antigen is unknown. This entry is derived from a study of beta chain features in type 1 diabetes. Study results and limitations: Among type 1 diabetes patients, VDJ junctions had fewer insertions and more deletions.

Isolation of CD4+ naive, central memory, regulatory and stem cell-like memory cells was achieved by sorting via CD45RO/CCR7/CD25/CD127/CD95/CD27. All of the isolated RNA was reverse transcribed, so expressed TCRB transcripts were sequenced. Generated by immunoSEQ multiplex PCR, the TCRdb table keeps only in-frame clones and is missing some. The sample yields 900,000 or so clones, about a sixth seen once. The specimen was naive CD4+ T cells from blood. The TCR originated in a woman between 18 and 29 years old in good health.

CDR3: CASSPGLAGNTDTQYF. The CDR3 coding sequence is TGTGCCAGCAGCCCGGGACTAGCGGGAAACACAGATACGCAGTATTTT. The chain couples TRBV5-4 to TRBJ2-3; 13 bases are a match to TRBD2. Germline loops: CDR1 SGHNT, CDR2 YYREEE (reference sequence). The ends lost 4 bases at V and 2 bases at J; junction bases unmatched: 4. This CDR3 comprises 16 residues.